This T cell receptor beta chain was observed in a study of blood T cell repertoires in COVID-19. The authors' processing: Estimation of nucleated cell counts relied on the amplification of reference gene primers. TCRdb keeps only in-frame clones here, not all; method: immunoSEQ multiplex PCR. V and J calls plus clone size are reproduced from that table; the DNA served to infer D and trimming. This sample has some 170,000 clones, with about 85% found just once. Germline CDR1 and CDR2: MNHEY and SVGAGI. Trimming shortened V by 7 bases and J by 4 bases, and 10 bases separated the two germline ends. The CDR3 runs 12 residues.

The sequenced sample consisted of PBMCs or T cells enriched from blood (not recorded which). This sequence was found in a man aged 35 to 55 who had recovered from COVID-19. The chain employs TRBV6-5 and TRBJ1-1; D ambiguous. The CDR3 coding sequence is TGTGCCAGCACACGGGGTCTCACTGAAGCTTTCTTT. It specifies CASTRGLTEAFF.